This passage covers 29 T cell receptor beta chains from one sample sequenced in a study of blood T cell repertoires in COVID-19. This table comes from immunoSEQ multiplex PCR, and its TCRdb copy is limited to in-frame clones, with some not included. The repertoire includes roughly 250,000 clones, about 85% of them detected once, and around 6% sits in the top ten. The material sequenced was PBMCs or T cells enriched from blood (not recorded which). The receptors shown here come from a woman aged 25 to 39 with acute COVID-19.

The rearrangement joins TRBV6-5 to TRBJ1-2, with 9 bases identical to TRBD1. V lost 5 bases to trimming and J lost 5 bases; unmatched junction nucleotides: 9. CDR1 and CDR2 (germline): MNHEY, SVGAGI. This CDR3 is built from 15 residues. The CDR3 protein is CASSQTGGNPYGYTF. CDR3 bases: TGTGCCAGCAGTCAGACAGGGGGGAACCCATATGGCTACACCTTC.

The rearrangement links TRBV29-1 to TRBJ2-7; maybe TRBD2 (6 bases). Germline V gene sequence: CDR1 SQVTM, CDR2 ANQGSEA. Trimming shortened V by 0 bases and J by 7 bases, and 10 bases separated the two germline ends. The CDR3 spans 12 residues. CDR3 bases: TGCAGCGTTGAAGACGGGAGTCTGGAGCAGTACTTC. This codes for CSVEDGSLEQYF.

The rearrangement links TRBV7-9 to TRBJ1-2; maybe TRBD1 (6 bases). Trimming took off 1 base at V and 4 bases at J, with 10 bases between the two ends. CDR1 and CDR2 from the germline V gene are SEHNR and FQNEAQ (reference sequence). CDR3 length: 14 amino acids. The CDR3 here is CASSLGQGIYGYTF. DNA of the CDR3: TGTGCCAGCAGCTTAGGGCAGGGGATCTATGGCTACACCTTC.

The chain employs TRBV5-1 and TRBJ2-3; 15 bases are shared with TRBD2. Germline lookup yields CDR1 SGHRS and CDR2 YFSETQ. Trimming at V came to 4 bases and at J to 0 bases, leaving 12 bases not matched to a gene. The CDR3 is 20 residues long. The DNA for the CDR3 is TGCGCCAGCAGCGGAGGACTAGCGGGAGGGGGCCGTACTAGCACAGATACGCAGTATTTT. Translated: CASSGGLAGGGRTSTDTQYF.

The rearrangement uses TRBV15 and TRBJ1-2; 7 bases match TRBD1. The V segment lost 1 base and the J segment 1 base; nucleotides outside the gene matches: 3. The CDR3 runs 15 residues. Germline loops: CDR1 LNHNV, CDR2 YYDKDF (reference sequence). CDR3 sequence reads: CATSRASGGNYGYTF. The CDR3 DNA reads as TGTGCCACCAGCAGAGCATCAGGGGGTAACTATGGCTACACCTTC.

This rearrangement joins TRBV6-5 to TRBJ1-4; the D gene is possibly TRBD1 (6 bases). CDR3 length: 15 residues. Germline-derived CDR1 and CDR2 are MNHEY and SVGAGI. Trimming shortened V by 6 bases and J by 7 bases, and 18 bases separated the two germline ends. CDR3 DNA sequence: TGTGCCAGCAGAAAAATCAGGGGCTCGGGTGAAAAACTGTTTTTT. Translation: CASRKIRGSGEKLFF.

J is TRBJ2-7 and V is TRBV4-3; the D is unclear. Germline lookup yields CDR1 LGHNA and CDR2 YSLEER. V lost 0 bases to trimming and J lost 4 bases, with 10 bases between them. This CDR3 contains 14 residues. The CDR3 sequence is CASSQDGQSYEQYF. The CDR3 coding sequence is TGCGCCAGCAGCCAAGATGGGCAGAGTTACGAGCAGTACTTC.

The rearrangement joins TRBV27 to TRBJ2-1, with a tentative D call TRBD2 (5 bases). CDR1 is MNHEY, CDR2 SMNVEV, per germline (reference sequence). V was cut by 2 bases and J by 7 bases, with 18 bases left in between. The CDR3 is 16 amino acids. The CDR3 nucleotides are TGTGCCAGCAGTTTAAAGCTGGCGCCGGGGAGAAATGAGCAGTTCTTC. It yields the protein CASSLKLAPGRNEQFF.

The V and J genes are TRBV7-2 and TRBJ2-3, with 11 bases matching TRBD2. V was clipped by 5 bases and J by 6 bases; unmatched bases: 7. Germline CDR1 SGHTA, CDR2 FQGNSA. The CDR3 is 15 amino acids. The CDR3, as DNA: TGTGCCAGCAGCCAATCACTAGCGGGAGTTGATACGCAGTATTTT. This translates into CASSQSLAGVDTQYF.

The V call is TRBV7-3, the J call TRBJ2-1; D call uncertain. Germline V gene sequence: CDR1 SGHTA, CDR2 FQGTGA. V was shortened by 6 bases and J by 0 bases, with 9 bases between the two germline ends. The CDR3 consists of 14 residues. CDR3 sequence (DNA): TGTGCCAGCAGTGCCCCCGGCTCCTACAATGAGCAGTTCTTC. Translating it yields CASSAPGSYNEQFF.

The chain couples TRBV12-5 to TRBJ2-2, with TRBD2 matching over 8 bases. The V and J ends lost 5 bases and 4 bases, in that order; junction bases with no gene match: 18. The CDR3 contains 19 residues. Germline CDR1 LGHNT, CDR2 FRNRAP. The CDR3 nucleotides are TGTGCTAGTGGTACCAACCTAGCGGGCTCGATGGGGGGCACCGGGGAGCTGTTTTTT. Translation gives CASGTNLAGSMGGTGELFF.

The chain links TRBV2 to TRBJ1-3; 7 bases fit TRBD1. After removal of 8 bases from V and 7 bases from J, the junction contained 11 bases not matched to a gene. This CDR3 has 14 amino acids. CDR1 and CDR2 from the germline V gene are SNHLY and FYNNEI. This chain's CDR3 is CASGTGTASNTIYF. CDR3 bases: TGTGCCAGCGGGACCGGGACAGCTTCTAACACCATATATTTT.

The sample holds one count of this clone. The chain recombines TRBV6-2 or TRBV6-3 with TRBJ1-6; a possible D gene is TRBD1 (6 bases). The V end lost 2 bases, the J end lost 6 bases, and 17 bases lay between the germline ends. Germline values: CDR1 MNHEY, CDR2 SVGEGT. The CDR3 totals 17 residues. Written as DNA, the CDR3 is TGTGCCAGCAGTTACCACACAGGGCTCAGCGGTAATTCACCCCTCCACTTT. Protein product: CASSYHTGLSGNSPLHF.

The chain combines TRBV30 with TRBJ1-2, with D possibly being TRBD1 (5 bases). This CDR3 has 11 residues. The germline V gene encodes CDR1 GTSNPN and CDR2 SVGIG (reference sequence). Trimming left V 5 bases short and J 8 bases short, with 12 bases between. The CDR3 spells CAWDSTRGYTF. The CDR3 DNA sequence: TGTGCCTGGGACAGCACGAGAGGCTACACCTTC.

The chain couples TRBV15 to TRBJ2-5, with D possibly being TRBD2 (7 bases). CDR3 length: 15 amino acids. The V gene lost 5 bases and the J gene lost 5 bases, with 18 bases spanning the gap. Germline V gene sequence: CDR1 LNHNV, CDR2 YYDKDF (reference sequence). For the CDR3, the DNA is TGTGCCACCAGCGGGAGGGGAACAGGGCGGGAGACCCAGTACTTC. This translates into CATSGRGTGRETQYF.

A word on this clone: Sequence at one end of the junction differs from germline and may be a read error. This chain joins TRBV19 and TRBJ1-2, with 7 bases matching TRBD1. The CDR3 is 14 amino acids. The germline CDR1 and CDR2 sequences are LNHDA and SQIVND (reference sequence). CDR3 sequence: CASSVEQGTIGYTF. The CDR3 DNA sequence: TGTGCCAGTAGTGTAGAACAGGGGACAATCGGCTACACCTTC.

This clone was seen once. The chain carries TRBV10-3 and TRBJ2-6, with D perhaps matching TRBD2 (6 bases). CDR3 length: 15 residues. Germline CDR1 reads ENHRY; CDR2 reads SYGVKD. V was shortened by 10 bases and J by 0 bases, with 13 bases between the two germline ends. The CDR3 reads CATQEGFSGANVLTF. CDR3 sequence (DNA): TGTGCCACCCAGGAGGGATTCTCTGGGGCCAACGTCCTGACTTTC.

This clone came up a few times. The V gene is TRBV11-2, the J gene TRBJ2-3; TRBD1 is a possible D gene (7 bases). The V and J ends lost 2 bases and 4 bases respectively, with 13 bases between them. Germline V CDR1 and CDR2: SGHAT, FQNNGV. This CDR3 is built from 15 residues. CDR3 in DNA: TGTGCCAGCAGCTTACCAGGGGGGCGAGCAGATACGCAGTATTTT. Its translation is CASSLPGGRADTQYF.

The CDR3 here is CASSLSGPMGYTF. The CDR3 coding sequence is TGTGCCAGCAGCTTGAGCGGGCCCATGGGCTACACCTTC. The chain combines TRBV5-6 with TRBJ1-2; the D is unclear. Germline CDR1 and CDR2: SGHDT and YYEEEE. The CDR3 loop spans 13 amino acids. V was clipped by 1 base and J by 8 bases, with 12 bases between them.

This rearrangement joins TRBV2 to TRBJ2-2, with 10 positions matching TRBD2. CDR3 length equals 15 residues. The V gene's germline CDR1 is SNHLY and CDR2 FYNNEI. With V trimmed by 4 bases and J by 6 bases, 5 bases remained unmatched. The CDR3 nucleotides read TGTGCCAGCAGTGCCAGCGGGGGGGCCTCCGGGGAGCTGTTTTTT. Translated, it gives CASSASGGASGELFF.

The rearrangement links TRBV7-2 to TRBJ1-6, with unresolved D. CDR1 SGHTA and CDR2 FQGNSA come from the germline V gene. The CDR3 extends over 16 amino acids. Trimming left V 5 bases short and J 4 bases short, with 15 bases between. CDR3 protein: CASSTEGIGYNSPLHF. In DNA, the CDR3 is TGTGCCAGCAGCACGGAGGGCATCGGGTATAATTCACCCCTCCACTTT.

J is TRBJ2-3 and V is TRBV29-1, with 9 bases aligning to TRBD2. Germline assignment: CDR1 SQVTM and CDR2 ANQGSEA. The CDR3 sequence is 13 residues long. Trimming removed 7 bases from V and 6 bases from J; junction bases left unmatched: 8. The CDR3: CSAGLASSDTQYF. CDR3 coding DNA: TGCAGCGCGGGACTAGCCTCATCCGATACGCAGTATTTT.

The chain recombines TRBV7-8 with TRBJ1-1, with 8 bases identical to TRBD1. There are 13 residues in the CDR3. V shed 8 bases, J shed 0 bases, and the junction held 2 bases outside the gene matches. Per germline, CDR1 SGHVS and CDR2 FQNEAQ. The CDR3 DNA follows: TGTGCCAGCTGGGACAGGATGAACACTGAAGCTTTCTTT. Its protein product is CASWDRMNTEAFF.

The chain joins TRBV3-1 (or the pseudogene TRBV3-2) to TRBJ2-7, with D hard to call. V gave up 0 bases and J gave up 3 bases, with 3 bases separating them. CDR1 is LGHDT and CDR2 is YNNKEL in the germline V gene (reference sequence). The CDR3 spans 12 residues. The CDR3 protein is CASSQDHYEQYF. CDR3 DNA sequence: TGTGCCAGCAGCCAAGACCACTACGAGCAGTACTTC.

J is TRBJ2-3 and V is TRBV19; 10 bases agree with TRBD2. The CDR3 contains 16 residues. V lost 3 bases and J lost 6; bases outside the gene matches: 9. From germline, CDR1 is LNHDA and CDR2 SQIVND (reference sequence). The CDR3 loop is CASSMAAGGTQDTQYF. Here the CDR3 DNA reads TGTGCCAGTAGTATGGCAGCGGGGGGGACGCAGGATACGCAGTATTTT.

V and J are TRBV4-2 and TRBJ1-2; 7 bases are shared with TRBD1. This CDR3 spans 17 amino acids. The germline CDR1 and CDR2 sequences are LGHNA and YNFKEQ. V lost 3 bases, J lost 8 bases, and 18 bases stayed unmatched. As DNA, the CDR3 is TGTGCCAGCAGCCACCGTATAGGGCAACAGGGGTGGGAAGGCTACACCTTC. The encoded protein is CASSHRIGQQGWEGYTF.

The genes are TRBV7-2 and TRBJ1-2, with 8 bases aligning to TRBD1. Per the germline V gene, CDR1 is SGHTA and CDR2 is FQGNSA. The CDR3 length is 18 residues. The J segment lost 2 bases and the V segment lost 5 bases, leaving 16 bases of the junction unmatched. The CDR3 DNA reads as TGTGCCAGCAGCACCCCCATCGACAGGGGCGCCGTAAACTATGGCTACACCTTC. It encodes CASSTPIDRGAVNYGYTF. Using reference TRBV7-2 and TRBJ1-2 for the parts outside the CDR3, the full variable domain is GAGVSQSPSNKVTEKGKDVELRCDPISGHTALYWYRQSLGQGLEFLIYFQGNSAPDKSGLPSDRFSAERTGGSVSTLTIQRTQQEDSAVYLCASSTPIDRGAVNYGYTFGSGTRLTVV.

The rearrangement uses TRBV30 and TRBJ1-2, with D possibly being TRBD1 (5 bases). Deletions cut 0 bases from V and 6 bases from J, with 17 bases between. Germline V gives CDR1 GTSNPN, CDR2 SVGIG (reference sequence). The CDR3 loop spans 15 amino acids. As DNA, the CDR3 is TGTGCCTGGAGTGTACACGGGGGGGATCGTCATGGCTACACCTTC. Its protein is CAWSVHGGDRHGYTF. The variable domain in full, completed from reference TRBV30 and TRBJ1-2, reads SQTIHQWPATLVQPVGSPLSLECTVEGTSNPNLYWYRQAAGRGLQLLFYSVGIGQISSEVPQNLSASRPQDRQFILSSKKLLLSDSGFYLCAWSVHGGDRHGYTFGSGTRLTVV.

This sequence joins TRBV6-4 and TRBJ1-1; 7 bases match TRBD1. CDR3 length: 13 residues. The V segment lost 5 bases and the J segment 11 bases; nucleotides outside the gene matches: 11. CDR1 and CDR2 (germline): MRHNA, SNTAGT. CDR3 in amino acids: CASSRGPQTMAFF. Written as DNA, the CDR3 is TGTGCCAGCAGTAGGGGGCCGCAGACAATGGCTTTCTTT.